The present TCR beta chain was sequenced within a study of neurological immune-mediated disorders. Study findings and constraints: When repertoires were grouped phylogenetically, those of 18 of 34 multiple sclerosis patients fell into one related-CDR3 cluster, a possible signature.

TCRdb fed the 5' RACE reads into MiXCR, producing one record per CDR3 protein. The sample lists 54,000 or so distinct CDR3 sequences, roughly 3.5% seen once, with 2.5% to 4% in the top ten. In its sample, this clonotype was seen many times. Its antigen remains unknown. Sequenced material: PBMCs. The sequence was obtained from a woman in her 30s with multiple sclerosis.

This CDR3 is CASSLVAARTDTQYF. In DNA, the CDR3 is TGTGCCAGCAGCTTGGTAGCGGCCCGCACAGATACGCAGTATTTT. This chain uses TRBV5-5 with TRBJ2-3; possibly TRBD2 for D (6 bases). Germline-derived CDR1 and CDR2 are SGHKS and YYEKEE (reference sequence). Deletions cut 0 bases from V and 1 base from J, with 9 bases between. The CDR3 contains 15 residues.